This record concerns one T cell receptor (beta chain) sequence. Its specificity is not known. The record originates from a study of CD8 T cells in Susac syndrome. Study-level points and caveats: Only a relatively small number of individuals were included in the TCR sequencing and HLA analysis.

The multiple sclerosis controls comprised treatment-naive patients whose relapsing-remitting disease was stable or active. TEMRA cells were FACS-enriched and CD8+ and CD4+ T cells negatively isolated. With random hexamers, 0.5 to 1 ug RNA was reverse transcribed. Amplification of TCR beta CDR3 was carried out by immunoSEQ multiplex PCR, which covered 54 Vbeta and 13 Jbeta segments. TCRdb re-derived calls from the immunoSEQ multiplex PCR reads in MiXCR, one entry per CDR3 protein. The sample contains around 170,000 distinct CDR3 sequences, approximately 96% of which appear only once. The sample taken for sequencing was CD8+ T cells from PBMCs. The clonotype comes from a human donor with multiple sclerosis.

CDR3: CASSDDRTTDTQYF. For the CDR3, the DNA is TGTGCCAGCAGTGACGACAGAACCACAGATACGCAGTATTTT. V usage is TRBV12-3 or TRBV12-4 and J usage is TRBJ2-3; maybe TRBD1 (5 bases). CDR3 length equals 14 residues. Trimming removed 5 bases at V and 2 bases at J, with 11 bases between.